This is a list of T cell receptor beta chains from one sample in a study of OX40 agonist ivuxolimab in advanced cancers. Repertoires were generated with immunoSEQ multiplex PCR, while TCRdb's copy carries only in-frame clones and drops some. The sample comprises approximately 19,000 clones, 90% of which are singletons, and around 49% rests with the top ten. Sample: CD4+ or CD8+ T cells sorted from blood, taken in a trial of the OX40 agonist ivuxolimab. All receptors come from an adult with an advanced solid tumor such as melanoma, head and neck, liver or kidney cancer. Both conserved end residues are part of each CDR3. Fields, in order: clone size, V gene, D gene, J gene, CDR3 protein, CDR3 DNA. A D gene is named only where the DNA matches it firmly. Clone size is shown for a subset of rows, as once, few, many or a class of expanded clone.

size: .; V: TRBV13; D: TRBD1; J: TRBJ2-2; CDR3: CASSSGQGSGELFF; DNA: TGTGCCAGCAGCTCTGGACAGGGGTCCGGGGAGCTGTTTTTT
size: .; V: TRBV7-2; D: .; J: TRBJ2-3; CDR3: CASSYTDTQYF; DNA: TGTGCCAGCAGCTACACAGATACGCAGTATTTT
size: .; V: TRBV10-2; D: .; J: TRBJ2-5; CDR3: CASRDLWETQYF; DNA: TGCGCCAGCAGAGACCTTTGGGAGACCCAGTACTTC
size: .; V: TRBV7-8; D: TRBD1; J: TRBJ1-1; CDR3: CASSLPGQVNTEAFF; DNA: TGTGCCAGCAGCTTACCTGGACAGGTAAACACTGAAGCTTTCTTT
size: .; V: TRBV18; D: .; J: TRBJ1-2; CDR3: CASSPDLLYGYTF; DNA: TGTGCCAGCTCACCGGACCTCCTTTATGGCTACACCTTC
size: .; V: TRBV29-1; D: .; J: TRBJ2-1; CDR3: CSGRLTEQFF; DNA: TGCAGCGGAAGGCTCACGGAGCAGTTCTTC
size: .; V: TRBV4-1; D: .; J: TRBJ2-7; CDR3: CASSQDSAVGAYEQYF; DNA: TGCGCCAGCAGCCAAGATAGTGCAGTAGGGGCCTACGAGCAGTACTTC
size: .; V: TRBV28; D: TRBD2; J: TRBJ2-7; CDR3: CASSFSRGSYEQYF; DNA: TGTGCCAGCAGTTTCTCGCGGGGGTCCTACGAGCAGTACTTC
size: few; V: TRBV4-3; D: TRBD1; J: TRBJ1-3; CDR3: CASSQNTDRGGNTIYF; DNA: TGCGCCAGCAGCCAAAACACGGACAGGGGAGGAAACACCATATATTTT
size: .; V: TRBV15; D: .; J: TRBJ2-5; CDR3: CATSSDGSGLETQYF; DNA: TGTGCCACCAGCAGTGACGGGAGTGGTTTGGAGACCCAGTACTTC
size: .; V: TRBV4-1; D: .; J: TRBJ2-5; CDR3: CASSQDVSTQYF; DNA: TGCGCCAGCAGCCAAGATGTGTCTACCCAGTACTTC
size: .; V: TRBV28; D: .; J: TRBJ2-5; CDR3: CASSLKLGRSVETQYF; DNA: TGTGCCAGCAGTTTAAAGTTAGGCAGGTCGGTGGAGACCCAGTACTTC
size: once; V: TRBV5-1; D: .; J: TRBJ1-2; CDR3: CASSLVEGNYGYTF; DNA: TGCGCCAGCAGCTTAGTCGAGGGGAACTATGGCTACACCTTC
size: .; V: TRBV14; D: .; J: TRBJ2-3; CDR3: CASSQDSRVEDTQYF; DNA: TGTGCCAGCAGCCAAGATTCCAGGGTGGAGGATACGCAGTATTTT
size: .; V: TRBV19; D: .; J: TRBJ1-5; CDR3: CASSINHQYNQPQHF; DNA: TGTGCCAGTAGTATTAACCACCAGTACAATCAGCCCCAGCATTTT
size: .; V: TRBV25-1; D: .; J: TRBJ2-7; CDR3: CASSEPHTYEQYF; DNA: TGTGCCAGCAGTGAACCACATACCTACGAGCAGTACTTC
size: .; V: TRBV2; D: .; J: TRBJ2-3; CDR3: CASHWEMVGRGTDTQYF; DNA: TGTGCCAGCCACTGGGAGATGGTGGGTCGAGGGACAGATACGCAGTATTTT
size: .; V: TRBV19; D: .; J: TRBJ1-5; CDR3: CASSMPGFQPQHF; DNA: TGTGCCAGTAGCATGCCGGGGTTTCAGCCCCAGCATTTT
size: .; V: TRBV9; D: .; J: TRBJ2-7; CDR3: CASARGGEVPYEQYF; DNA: TGTGCCAGCGCCCGAGGAGGGGAGGTCCCCTACGAGCAGTACTTC
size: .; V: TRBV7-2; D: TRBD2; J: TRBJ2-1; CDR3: CASSREGLAGPNEQFF; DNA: TGTGCCAGCAGCAGAGAAGGACTAGCGGGACCCAATGAGCAGTTCTTC
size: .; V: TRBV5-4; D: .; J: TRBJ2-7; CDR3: CASSLAADIYEQYF; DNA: TGTGCCAGCAGCTTGGCCGCGGACATCTACGAGCAGTACTTC
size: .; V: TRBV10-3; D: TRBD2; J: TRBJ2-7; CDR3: CAISGGTSGLYEQYF; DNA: TGTGCCATCAGTGGCGGGACTAGCGGCTTATACGAGCAGTACTTC
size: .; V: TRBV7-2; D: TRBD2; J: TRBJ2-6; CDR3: CASSQRGLAGRSGANVLTF; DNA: TGTGCCAGCAGCCAGAGGGGACTAGCGGGCCGCTCTGGGGCCAACGTCCTGACTTTC
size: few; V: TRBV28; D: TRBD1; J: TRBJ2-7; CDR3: CASNRDRAYEQYF; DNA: TGTGCCAGTAACCGGGACAGGGCCTACGAGCAGTACTTC
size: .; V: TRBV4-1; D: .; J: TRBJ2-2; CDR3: CASSQFLSGEIPGELFF; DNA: TGCGCCAGCAGCCAATTCCTTAGCGGTGAGATACCCGGGGAGCTGTTTTTT
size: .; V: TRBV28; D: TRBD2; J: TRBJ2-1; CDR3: CASSSGTRLSIEQFF; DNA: TGTGCCAGCAGTTCCGGGACTAGACTATCCATCGAGCAGTTCTTC
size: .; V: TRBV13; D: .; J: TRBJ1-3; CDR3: CASSQTRDGSSGNTIYF; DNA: TGTGCCAGCAGCCAGACCCGAGACGGAAGCTCTGGAAACACCATATATTTT
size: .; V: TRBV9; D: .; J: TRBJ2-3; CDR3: CASSVGGVGTDTQYF; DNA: TGTGCCAGCAGCGTAGGTGGAGTGGGGACAGATACGCAGTATTTT
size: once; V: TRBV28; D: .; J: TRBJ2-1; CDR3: CASSSDQGPSYNEQFF; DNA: TGTGCCAGCAGTTCGGATCAGGGGCCCTCCTACAATGAGCAGTTCTTC
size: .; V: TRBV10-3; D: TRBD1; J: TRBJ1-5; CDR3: CAISEDDREGDQPQHF; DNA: TGTGCCATCAGTGAGGACGACAGGGAGGGGGATCAGCCCCAGCATTTT
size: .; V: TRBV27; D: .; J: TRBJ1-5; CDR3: CASSLGRGQPQHF; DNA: TGTGCCAGCAGTTTGGGGAGGGGTCAGCCCCAGCATTTT
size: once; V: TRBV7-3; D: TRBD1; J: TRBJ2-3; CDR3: CASSPGQGLTDTQYF; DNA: TGTGCCAGCAGCCCAGGACAGGGGCTCACAGATACGCAGTATTTT
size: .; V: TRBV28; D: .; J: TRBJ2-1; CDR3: CASRGDQETNNEQFF; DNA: TGTGCCAGCCGCGGGGACCAAGAAACGAACAATGAGCAGTTCTTC
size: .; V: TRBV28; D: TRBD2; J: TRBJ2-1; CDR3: CASSSTSADQGNEQFF; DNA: TGTGCCAGCAGTTCGACTAGCGCTGATCAAGGGAATGAGCAGTTCTTC
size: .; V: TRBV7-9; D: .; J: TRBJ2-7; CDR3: CASSHTHYEQYF; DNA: TGTGCCAGCAGCCATACACACTACGAGCAGTACTTC
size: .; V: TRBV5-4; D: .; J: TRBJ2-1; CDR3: CASSSGGPDYNEQFF; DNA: TGTGCCAGCAGCTCCGGGGGTCCAGACTACAATGAGCAGTTCTTC
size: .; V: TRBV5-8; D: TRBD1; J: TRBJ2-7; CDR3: CASSLGANRGIYEQYF; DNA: TGTGCCAGCAGCTTGGGGGCCAACAGGGGGATTTACGAGCAGTACTTC
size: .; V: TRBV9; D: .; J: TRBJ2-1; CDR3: CASSVRLSGRTKNNEQFF; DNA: TGTGCCAGCAGCGTAAGGTTGTCAGGCCGAACGAAAAACAATGAGCAGTTCTTC
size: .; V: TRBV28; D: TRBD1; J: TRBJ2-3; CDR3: CASSDGTVPDTQYF; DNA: TGTGCCAGCAGTGACGGGACAGTCCCAGATACGCAGTATTTT
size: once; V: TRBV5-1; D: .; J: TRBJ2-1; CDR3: CASRGVQSYNEQFF; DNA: TGCGCCAGCAGAGGTGTCCAATCCTACAATGAGCAGTTCTTC
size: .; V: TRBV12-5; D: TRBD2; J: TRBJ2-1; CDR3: CASALTSGRGFEQFF; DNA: TGTGCTAGTGCCCTGACTAGCGGGAGAGGGTTTGAGCAGTTCTTC
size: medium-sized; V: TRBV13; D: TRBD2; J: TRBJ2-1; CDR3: CASSDQRGYNEQFF; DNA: TGTGCCAGCAGTGACCAGCGGGGGTACAATGAGCAGTTCTTC
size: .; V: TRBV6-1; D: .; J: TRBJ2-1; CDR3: CASSAEDLVYNEQFF; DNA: TGTGCCAGCAGTGCCGAGGACCTGGTGTACAATGAGCAGTTCTTC
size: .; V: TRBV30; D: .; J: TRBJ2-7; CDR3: CAWSDRSSPYEQYF; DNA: TGTGCCTGGAGCGACAGGTCATCCCCCTACGAGCAGTACTTC
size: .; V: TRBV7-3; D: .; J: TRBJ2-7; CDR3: CASSPGAPTYEQYF; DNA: TGTGCCAGCAGCCCCGGGGCGCCGACCTACGAGCAGTACTTC
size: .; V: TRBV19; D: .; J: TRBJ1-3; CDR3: CASSTPKAIYF; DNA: TGTGCCAGTAGTACCCCGAAAGCCATATATTTT
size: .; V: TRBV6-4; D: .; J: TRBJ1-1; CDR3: CASSEAKYTEAFF; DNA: TGTGCCAGCAGTGAAGCGAAATACACTGAAGCTTTCTTT
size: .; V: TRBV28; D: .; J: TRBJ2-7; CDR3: CASSRSWGMAYEQYF; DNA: TGTGCCAGCAGTCGATCATGGGGTATGGCGTACGAGCAGTACTTC
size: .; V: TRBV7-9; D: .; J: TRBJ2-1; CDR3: CASSLMKEGPHNEQFF; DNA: TGTGCCAGCAGCTTAATGAAGGAGGGGCCGCACAATGAGCAGTTCTTC
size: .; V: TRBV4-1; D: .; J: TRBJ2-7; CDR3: CASSPSLGYEQYF; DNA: TGCGCCAGCAGCCCCTCACTCGGCTACGAGCAGTACTTC
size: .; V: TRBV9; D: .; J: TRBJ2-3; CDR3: CASSVAGSLTLGDTQYF; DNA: TGTGCCAGCAGCGTAGCTGGCAGTCTGACCTTAGGGGATACGCAGTATTTT
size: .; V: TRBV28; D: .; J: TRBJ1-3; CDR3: CASSPTGDGNTIYF; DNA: TGTGCCAGCAGTCCGACCGGGGATGGAAACACCATATATTTT
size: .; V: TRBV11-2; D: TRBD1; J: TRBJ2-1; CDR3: CASSLGPGQGALNNNEQFF; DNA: TGTGCCAGCAGCCTGGGCCCGGGACAGGGGGCGCTCAACAATAATGAGCAGTTCTTC
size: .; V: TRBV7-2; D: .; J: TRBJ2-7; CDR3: CASSPGPYIHEQYF; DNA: TGTGCCAGCAGCCCGGGACCCTACATCCACGAGCAGTACTTC
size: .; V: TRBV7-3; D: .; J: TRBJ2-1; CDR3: CASSPQGGNEQFF; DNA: TGTGCCAGCAGCCCCCAGGGGGGCAATGAGCAGTTCTTC
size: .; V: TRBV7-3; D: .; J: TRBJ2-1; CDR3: CASSSGPYGDNEQFF; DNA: TGTGCCAGCAGCTCCGGACCTTACGGCGACAATGAGCAGTTCTTC